These T cell receptor beta chains were read from a single sample in a study of T cell repertoires in cytomegalovirus infection. TCRdb called the reads again in MiXCR, with one record for every CDR3 protein. The sample lists about 360,000 distinct CDR3 sequences, 15% to 20% seen once, with under 9% in the top ten. The sequenced material came from PBMCs. These receptors came from a human donor in good health (CMV status not recorded). Some clones in this sample may be carry-over from other donors' samples. Both conserved end residues are part of each CDR3. Fields, in order: clone size, D gene, V gene, J gene, CDR3 protein, CDR3 DNA. D genes are given only for firm matches. The listing skips clone size in some rows; elsewhere it reads once, few, many or a size class.

clone_size: few; d_call: -; v_call: TRBV4-2; j_call: TRBJ2-3; cdr3_aa: CASSQAILDTQYF; cdr3_nt: TGTGCCAGCAGCCAGGCTATACTGGATACGCAGTATTTT
clone_size: -; d_call: -; v_call: TRBV2; j_call: TRBJ1-2; cdr3_aa: CASSPIGAGYGYTF; cdr3_nt: TGTGCCAGCAGCCCGATTGGGGCGGGCTATGGCTACACCTTC
clone_size: many; d_call: -; v_call: TRBV12-3/TRBV12-4; j_call: TRBJ2-3; cdr3_aa: CASSDDRDTQYF; cdr3_nt: TGTGCCAGCAGTGACGACAGAGATACGCAGTATTTT
clone_size: -; d_call: -; v_call: TRBV19; j_call: TRBJ1-1; cdr3_aa: CASSLSKNTEAFF; cdr3_nt: TGTGCCAGTAGTCTTTCGAAGAACACTGAAGCTTTCTTT
clone_size: many; d_call: TRBD1; v_call: TRBV7-2; j_call: TRBJ1-2; cdr3_aa: CASSLTGPYGYTF; cdr3_nt: TGTGCCAGCAGCTTGACAGGGCCCTATGGCTACACCTTC
clone_size: -; d_call: TRBD1; v_call: TRBV11-3; j_call: TRBJ2-5; cdr3_aa: CASSLGTGVGETQYF; cdr3_nt: TGTGCCAGCAGCTTAGGGACAGGGGTTGGAGAGACCCAGTACTTC
clone_size: once; d_call: -; v_call: TRBV6-5; j_call: TRBJ1-1; cdr3_aa: CASSYTRNTEAFF; cdr3_nt: TGTGCCAGCAGTTACACGAGGAACACTGAAGCTTTCTTT
clone_size: -; d_call: -; v_call: TRBV24-1; j_call: TRBJ2-3; cdr3_aa: CATKRDDTDTQYF; cdr3_nt: TGTGCCACTAAAAGGGATGACACAGATACGCAGTATTTT
clone_size: many; d_call: -; v_call: TRBV7-2; j_call: TRBJ1-1; cdr3_aa: CASSLAGEGRAFF; cdr3_nt: TGTGCCAGCAGCTTAGCGGGCGAAGGAAGGGCTTTCTTT
clone_size: many; d_call: -; v_call: TRBV7-2; j_call: TRBJ2-3; cdr3_aa: CASSLGPGADTQYF; cdr3_nt: TGTGCCAGCAGCTTAGGTCCGGGGGCAGATACGCAGTATTTT